A selection of T cell receptor beta chains follows, all from one sample in a study of T cells of healthy individuals. MiXCR, run by TCRdb on the 5' RACE reads, gives a single entry per CDR3 protein. This table holds tens of thousands of distinct CDR3 sequences, around 15% found once. Receptors were obtained from a human donor in good health. CDR3s include the opening cysteine and the closing phenylalanine or tryptophan. The order of the fields is J gene, V gene, clone size, D gene, CDR3 protein, CDR3 DNA. A D gene is named only where the DNA matches it firmly. Only part of the rows carry a size: once, few, many, or a class if the clone is expanded.

j_call: TRBJ2-7
v_call: TRBV9
clone_size: many
d_call: -
cdr3_aa: CASSVGAIGLYEQYF
cdr3_nt: TGTGCCAGCAGCGTAGGGGCAATAGGGTTATACGAGCAGTACTTC

j_call: TRBJ1-5
v_call: TRBV12-3/TRBV12-4
clone_size: -
d_call: -
cdr3_aa: CASSPGGPRYSNQPQHF
cdr3_nt: TGTGCCAGCAGTCCCGGGGGGCCCCGCTATAGCAATCAGCCCCAGCATTTT

j_call: TRBJ1-2
v_call: TRBV13
clone_size: many
d_call: -
cdr3_aa: CASSLGGNGYTF
cdr3_nt: TGTGCCAGCAGCTTAGGGGGAAATGGCTACACCTTC

j_call: TRBJ2-1
v_call: TRBV7-7
clone_size: -
d_call: TRBD2
cdr3_aa: CASSVGGGNEQFF
cdr3_nt: TGTGCCAGCAGCGTCGGGGGGGGGAATGAGCAGTTCTTC

j_call: TRBJ2-3
v_call: TRBV15
clone_size: -
d_call: -
cdr3_aa: CATSSTSTDTQYF
cdr3_nt: TGTGCCACCAGCAGCACTAGCACAGATACGCAGTATTTT

j_call: TRBJ1-1
v_call: TRBV18
clone_size: few
d_call: -
cdr3_aa: CASSQVGLNTEAFF
cdr3_nt: TGTGCCAGCTCACAGGTGGGGTTGAACACTGAAGCTTTCTTT

j_call: TRBJ2-1
v_call: TRBV4-1
clone_size: -
d_call: -
cdr3_aa: CASSQFQMNSYNEQFF
cdr3_nt: TGCGCCAGCAGCCAATTCCAAATGAACTCCTACAATGAGCAGTTCTTC

j_call: TRBJ2-1
v_call: TRBV20-1
clone_size: many
d_call: -
cdr3_aa: CSATTVGLAWGVHNEQFF
cdr3_nt: TGCAGTGCTACCACAGTGGGGCTAGCGTGGGGGGTACACAATGAGCAGTTCTTC

j_call: TRBJ2-5
v_call: TRBV20-1
clone_size: -
d_call: TRBD2
cdr3_aa: CSATSPGLAKETQYF
cdr3_nt: TGCAGTGCCACCTCGCCCGGACTAGCGAAAGAGACCCAGTACTTC

j_call: TRBJ1-1
v_call: TRBV25-1
clone_size: -
d_call: -
cdr3_aa: CATESAVCVFF
cdr3_nt: TGTGCCACCGAATCCGCCGTTTGCGTCTTTTTT

j_call: TRBJ1-4
v_call: TRBV24-1
clone_size: -
d_call: -
cdr3_aa: CATSDSGGGSNEKLFF
cdr3_nt: TGTGCCACCAGTGACTCTGGGGGGGGCTCTAATGAAAAACTGTTTTTT

j_call: TRBJ2-7
v_call: TRBV20-1
clone_size: -
d_call: -
cdr3_aa: CSVRIPNQDEQYF
cdr3_nt: TGCAGTGTTAGGATTCCAAACCAGGACGAGCAGTACTTC

j_call: TRBJ2-2
v_call: TRBV7-7
clone_size: many
d_call: TRBD2
cdr3_aa: CASSLASGRTGELFF
cdr3_nt: TGTGCCAGCAGCTTAGCTAGCGGGAGGACCGGGGAGCTGTTTTTT

j_call: TRBJ2-1
v_call: TRBV7-2
clone_size: many
d_call: -
cdr3_aa: CASSRDSYNEQFF
cdr3_nt: TGTGCCAGCAGCCGTGACAGTTACAATGAGCAGTTCTTC

j_call: TRBJ2-1
v_call: TRBV7-9
clone_size: many
d_call: TRBD2
cdr3_aa: CASSSTSGYNEQFF
cdr3_nt: TGTGCCAGCAGCTCGACTAGCGGATACAATGAGCAGTTCTTC

j_call: TRBJ2-2
v_call: TRBV19
clone_size: -
d_call: TRBD2
cdr3_aa: CATSGGLAGHPNTGELFF
cdr3_nt: TGTGCCACTTCCGGTGGGCTAGCGGGCCACCCGAACACCGGGGAGCTGTTTTTT

j_call: TRBJ2-3
v_call: TRBV3-1
clone_size: many
d_call: -
cdr3_aa: CASSQEIRDGHTDTQYF
cdr3_nt: TGTGCCAGCAGCCAAGAAATCCGGGACGGACACACAGATACGCAGTATTTT

j_call: TRBJ2-7
v_call: TRBV3-1
clone_size: many
d_call: -
cdr3_aa: CASSQDRSFSNYEQYF
cdr3_nt: TGTGCCAGCAGCCAAGATCGTAGTTTCTCGAACTACGAGCAGTACTTC

j_call: TRBJ2-7
v_call: TRBV11-2
clone_size: many
d_call: TRBD2
cdr3_aa: CASSLTRTSGRVYEQYF
cdr3_nt: TGTGCCAGCAGCTTAACCCGGACTAGCGGGAGGGTATACGAGCAGTACTTC

j_call: TRBJ2-1
v_call: TRBV5-1
clone_size: many
d_call: -
cdr3_aa: CASSPKQTGMGINEQFF
cdr3_nt: TGCGCCAGCAGCCCTAAGCAGACGGGGATGGGGATAAATGAGCAGTTCTTC

j_call: TRBJ2-3
v_call: TRBV20-1
clone_size: few
d_call: -
cdr3_aa: CSARNTLTDTQYF
cdr3_nt: TGCAGTGCTAGGAACACGCTAACAGATACGCAGTATTTT

j_call: TRBJ2-3
v_call: TRBV4-1
clone_size: few
d_call: TRBD1
cdr3_aa: CASSQETGGRSDTQYF
cdr3_nt: TGCGCCAGCAGCCAAGAGACAGGGGGTCGGTCAGATACGCAGTATTTT

j_call: TRBJ1-1
v_call: TRBV5-1
clone_size: -
d_call: -
cdr3_aa: CASSLAMDRNTEAFF
cdr3_nt: TGCGCCAGCAGCTTGGCCATGGACAGAAACACTGAAGCTTTCTTT

j_call: TRBJ2-1
v_call: TRBV7-9
clone_size: -
d_call: -
cdr3_aa: CASSLGSRTDEFF
cdr3_nt: TGTGCCAGCAGCTTAGGGTCCAGGACAGATGAGTTCTTC

j_call: TRBJ1-6
v_call: TRBV9
clone_size: many
d_call: -
cdr3_aa: CASSVGGANSPLHF
cdr3_nt: TGTGCCAGCAGCGTAGGGGGGGCGAATTCACCCCTCCACTTT

j_call: TRBJ1-6
v_call: TRBV5-6
clone_size: many
d_call: -
cdr3_aa: CASSYRGALSSYNSPLHF
cdr3_nt: TGTGCCAGCAGCTATAGGGGCGCTTTAAGCTCCTATAATTCACCCCTCCACTTT

j_call: TRBJ2-3
v_call: TRBV4-2
clone_size: -
d_call: TRBD2
cdr3_aa: CASSQDGQRGAGADTQYF
cdr3_nt: TGTGCCAGCAGCCAAGATGGCCAGCGGGGGGCGGGGGCAGATACGCAGTATTTT

j_call: TRBJ2-1
v_call: TRBV5-1
clone_size: few
d_call: TRBD2
cdr3_aa: CASSPGTSGGRYNEQFF
cdr3_nt: TGCGCCAGCAGCCCCGGGACTAGCGGAGGGCGTTACAATGAGCAGTTCTTC

j_call: TRBJ2-7
v_call: TRBV29-1
clone_size: -
d_call: -
cdr3_aa: CSASNGVTSSYEQYF
cdr3_nt: TGCAGCGCTAGCAATGGGGTAACGAGCTCCTACGAGCAGTACTTC

j_call: TRBJ2-1
v_call: TRBV7-3
clone_size: few
d_call: TRBD1
cdr3_aa: CASSRQGANEQFF
cdr3_nt: TGTGCCAGCAGCAGACAGGGTGCCAATGAGCAGTTCTTC

j_call: TRBJ2-5
v_call: TRBV19
clone_size: few
d_call: -
cdr3_aa: CASSTWDGKETQYF
cdr3_nt: TGTGCCAGTAGTACCTGGGACGGAAAAGAGACCCAGTACTTC

j_call: TRBJ2-7
v_call: TRBV12-5
clone_size: few
d_call: -
cdr3_aa: CASGLSGPYEQYF
cdr3_nt: TGTGCTAGTGGTTTGTCAGGGCCCTACGAGCAGTACTTC

j_call: TRBJ2-7
v_call: TRBV5-1
clone_size: few
d_call: TRBD1
cdr3_aa: CASSSTGQTYEQYF
cdr3_nt: TGCGCCAGCAGCTCGACGGGACAGACCTACGAGCAGTACTTC

j_call: TRBJ1-1
v_call: TRBV25-1
clone_size: few
d_call: TRBD1
cdr3_aa: CASSRQGNTEAFF
cdr3_nt: TGTGCCAGCAGTAGACAGGGGAACACTGAAGCTTTCTTT